Shown below are 2 T cell receptor beta chains from a single sample sequenced in a study of shared T cell receptors in the human thymus. Clones were sequenced by immunoSEQ multiplex PCR, and TCRdb holds only the in-frame ones, with some missing. The top ten clones hold 0.0094% of a sample with 640,000 or so clones, around 87% of them seen once. The data were also submitted as part of a second study, on human thymus T cells.

The specimen was thymocytes. These receptor sequences come from a boy under two years old with a congenital heart defect.

The rearrangement joins TRBV5-1 to TRBJ2-4; 7 nucleotides align to TRBD2. The V gene's germline CDR1 is SGHRS and CDR2 YFSETQ. The CDR3 is 21 residues long. Trimming at V came to 4 bases and at J to 1 base, leaving 23 bases not matched to a gene. Here the CDR3 DNA reads TGCGCCAGCAGCCCGGTGCCTGGGGCCTGGGGGGGTTGGTCGGCCAAAAACATTCAGTACTTC. Translated, it gives CASSPVPGAWGGWSAKNIQYF.

The genes are TRBV4-3 and TRBJ1-2; D gene uncertain. Trimming pared 1 base from V and 7 bases from J, leaving 10 bases between. Germline V gene data show CDR1 as LGHNA and CDR2 as YSLEER. CDR3 length: 13 amino acids. CDR3 residues: CASSQVERGGYTF. CDR3 bases: TGCGCCAGCAGCCAAGTGGAGAGAGGTGGCTACACCTTC.